The rows below give T cell receptor beta chains drawn from one sample of a study of early T cells in non-severe SARS-CoV-2 infection. TCRdb processed the 5' RACE reads anew with MiXCR; each CDR3 protein has one entry. Found here are about 77,000 distinct CDR3 sequences, 7.5% to 10% of them singletons; the top ten hold nearly 5%. Sequenced sample: whole blood. The receptors derive from an adult who was a healthcare worker with PCR-confirmed SARS-CoV-2 infection or an uninfected control (not recorded which). The CDR3 runs from the conserved cysteine through the conserved F or W. D genes are given only for firm matches. Some rows have no size entry. The others give once, few or many, or a class for an expanded clone.

d_call clone_size cdr3_length j_call v_call cdr3_nt cdr3_aa
NA NA 14 TRBJ1-5 TRBV5-5 TGTGCCAGCAGCTTCCCTGGGGGAAACCAGCCCCAGCATTTT CASSFPGGNQPQHF
TRBD2 few 14 TRBJ2-7 TRBV9 TGTGCCAGCAGCGCAGGACTAGCGGGAGCCGAGCAGTACTTC CASSAGLAGAEQYF
TRBD1 few 15 TRBJ2-7 TRBV6-6 TGTGCCAGCAGTTACGACGTTGGACAGGGCTACGAGCAGTACTTC CASSYDVGQGYEQYF
TRBD1 NA 15 TRBJ1-6 TRBV18 TGTGCCAGCTCTACCGAAGGGACAGTTAATTCACCCCTCCACTTT CASSTEGTVNSPLHF
TRBD1 NA 15 TRBJ1-2 TRBV2 TGTGCCAGCAGTGAGTCAGGGGGTCTTATCTATGGCTACACCTTC CASSESGGLIYGYTF
NA NA 13 TRBJ2-5 TRBV28 TGTGCCAGCAGTTTATGGCATCGAGAGACCCAGTACTTC CASSLWHRETQYF
NA NA 13 TRBJ2-7 TRBV11-3 TGTGCCAGCAGCCGGGGGCGAGCCTACGAGCAGTACTTC CASSRGRAYEQYF
NA NA 15 TRBJ2-3 TRBV9 TGTGCCAGCAGTCGTCAGGGCTGGAGACCAGATACGCAGTATTTT CASSRQGWRPDTQYF
TRBD1 few 14 TRBJ2-2 TRBV29-1 TGCAGCGCCCGAACAGGGGGTAGGACCGGGGAGCTGTTTTTT CSARTGGRTGELFF
NA NA 15 TRBJ2-5 TRBV20-1 TGCAGTGCTAGAGAATTTGAACAGGGTGAAGAGACCCAGTACTTC CSAREFEQGEETQYF
TRBD2 many 16 TRBJ2-3 TRBV28 TGTGCCAGCAGTTTCCTAGGGACTAGCGGGAGGGATACGCAGTATTTT CASSFLGTSGRDTQYF
TRBD2 few 16 TRBJ2-3 TRBV5-1 TGCGCCAGCAGCTTGGATGGGACTACCCTCACAGATACGCAGTATTTT CASSLDGTTLTDTQYF
NA NA 13 TRBJ2-7 TRBV9 TGTGCCAGCCTGGAAAAGGGGCCCAGCGAGCAGTACTTC CASLEKGPSEQYF
NA many 16 TRBJ2-1 TRBV7-3 TGTGCCAGCAGCTTAAGACCCGGGACTCGCGACAATGAGCAGTTCTTC CASSLRPGTRDNEQFF
NA many 13 TRBJ1-5 TRBV19 TGTGCCAGTAGCTCCCATAGCAATCAGCCCCAGCATTTT CASSSHSNQPQHF
TRBD2 many 13 TRBJ2-5 TRBV7-9 TGTGCCAGCAGCTTAGGCGGGAGTGAGACCCAGTACTTC CASSLGGSETQYF
NA many 12 TRBJ1-5 TRBV3-1 TGTGCCAGCAGCCAAGGACGGCAGCCCCAGCATTTT CASSQGRQPQHF
NA NA 15 TRBJ2-4 TRBV6-1 TGTGCCAGCAGTGATTTCCCGGGAGCCAAAAACATTCAGTACTTC CASSDFPGAKNIQYF
NA many 14 TRBJ2-1 TRBV7-2 TGTGCCAGCAGCTCTTACCCAGGGAAAAATGAGCAGTTCTTC CASSSYPGKNEQFF
TRBD2 many 15 TRBJ2-3 TRBV6-2/TRBV6-3 TGTGCCAGCAGGGCTACTAGCGGAAGCCCAGATACGCAGTATTTT CASRATSGSPDTQYF
TRBD2 few 15 TRBJ2-7 TRBV28 TGTGCCAGCAGCTTCAGACTAGCGGGGGTATACGAGCAGTACTTC CASSFRLAGVYEQYF
NA many 13 TRBJ2-1 TRBV7-9 TGTGCCAGCAGCCCCGCGGGAACAAATGAGCAGTTCTTC CASSPAGTNEQFF
NA many 15 TRBJ2-5 TRBV5-1 TGCGCCAGCAGCTCCGCTATGGGGGGCGGCGAGACCCAGTACTTC CASSSAMGGGETQYF
NA few 14 TRBJ2-1 TRBV27 TGTGCCAGCAGTTTACTTAGCTCCTACAATGAGCAGTTCTTC CASSLLSSYNEQFF
TRBD1 many 15 TRBJ2-7 TRBV24-1 TGTGCCACCAGTGACCCTGACAGGGAAGCCTACGAGCAGTACTTC CATSDPDREAYEQYF
TRBD2 few 15 TRBJ2-1 TRBV11-2 TGTGCCACCTCTAGCGGGAGGTGGACCTACAATGAGCAGTTCTTC CATSSGRWTYNEQFF
TRBD1 few 16 TRBJ1-6 TRBV28 TGTGCCAGCAGGCCTCCGGGACAGGGATATAATTCACCCCTCCACTTT CASRPPGQGYNSPLHF
NA many 16 TRBJ1-5 TRBV7-2 TGTGCCAGCAGCTTAGACGGGCAGGTTTCCAGTCAGCCCCAGCATTTT CASSLDGQVSSQPQHF
NA NA 15 TRBJ2-7 TRBV27 TGTGCCAGCAGTTTGGCCGGAGCTAGCTCCTACGAGCAGTACTTC CASSLAGASSYEQYF
NA many 12 TRBJ2-2 TRBV10-1 TGCGCCAGCAGTGAGTCAAACGGGGAGCTGTTTTTT CASSESNGELFF
NA many 14 TRBJ1-6 TRBV6-5 TGTGCCAGCAGTTACGGGGCAGGGAAATCACCCCTCCACTTT CASSYGAGKSPLHF
TRBD1 few 17 TRBJ1-5 TRBV24-1 TGTGCCACCAGTGACACGGGACAGGGGCGAAACAATCAGCCCCAGCATTTT CATSDTGQGRNNQPQHF
NA many 15 TRBJ2-7 TRBV5-1 TGCGCCAGCAGCTTGGGGTCCAGCGGACCCTACGAGCAGTACTTC CASSLGSSGPYEQYF
TRBD1 many 14 TRBJ2-5 TRBV14 TGTGCCAGCAGCCGTCGGACAGGGACAGAGACCCAGTACTTC CASSRRTGTETQYF
NA many 15 TRBJ1-1 TRBV20-1 TGCAGTGCCAATTCCTGGAACCCTGGGGACACTGAAGCTTTCTTT CSANSWNPGDTEAFF
NA many 15 TRBJ2-3 TRBV11-2 TGTGCCAGCAGCTTAGATTCTTTGTCCACAGATACGCAGTATTTT CASSLDSLSTDTQYF
NA many 16 TRBJ2-3 TRBV2 TGTGCCAGCAGTGTCCCATACGGCGGGGTCCGGGATACGCAGTATTTT CASSVPYGGVRDTQYF
TRBD2 many 13 TRBJ2-1 TRBV15 TGTGCCACCAAGACTAGCGGCTACAATGAGCAGTTCTTC CATKTSGYNEQFF
NA few 12 TRBJ2-5 TRBV28 TGTGCCAGCAACACAATCAGGGGGACCCAGTACTTC CASNTIRGTQYF
NA NA 14 TRBJ2-5 TRBV24-1 TGTGCCACCAGTGATTATACGTACCAAGAGACCCAGTACTTC CATSDYTYQETQYF
NA many 14 TRBJ1-6 TRBV3-1 TGTGCCAGCAGCCAAGGACAGTTAAATTCACCCCTCCACTTT CASSQGQLNSPLHF
NA NA 14 TRBJ1-5 TRBV4-2 TGTGCCAGCAGCCAAGAAGTAGGGAATCAGCCCCAGCATTTT CASSQEVGNQPQHF
TRBD2 many 16 TRBJ2-2 TRBV18 TGTGCCAGCTCACCGGGACTAGCGGGGGACACCGGGGAGCTGTTTTTT CASSPGLAGDTGELFF
NA many 13 TRBJ1-2 TRBV27 TGTGCCAGCAGCCGGGGGGGGAACTATGGCTACACCTTC CASSRGGNYGYTF
NA many 15 TRBJ2-1 TRBV11-2 TGTGCCAGCAGCACCATACAGGGTATGAACAATGAGCAGTTCTTC CASSTIQGMNNEQFF
NA NA 13 TRBJ2-7 TRBV28 TGTGCCAGCAGTCCCATGGGACGAATAGAGCAGTACTTC CASSPMGRIEQYF
NA few 16 TRBJ2-6 TRBV5-1 TGCGCCAGCAGCTTGCCCGATGGTTACGGGGCCAACGTCCTGACTTTC CASSLPDGYGANVLTF
NA many 15 TRBJ2-3 TRBV5-1 TGCGCCAGCAGCTTGCTCCCCGGGTCGACAGATACGCAGTATTTT CASSLLPGSTDTQYF
TRBD1 few 16 TRBJ1-2 TRBV14 TGTGCCAGCAGCCAATCGGCCGGACAGGTAGAACGTGGCTACACCTTC CASSQSAGQVERGYTF
NA NA 15 TRBJ2-3 TRBV28 TGTGCCAGCAGTCTTGGACCCTACAGCACAGATACGCAGTATTTT CASSLGPYSTDTQYF
TRBD2 NA 13 TRBJ2-1 TRBV20-1 TGCAGTGTAGAACGGGAGGTCAACAATGAGCAGTTCTTC CSVEREVNNEQFF
NA many 15 TRBJ2-5 TRBV3-1 TGTGCCAGCAGCCAAGAGACACCGGGCGGGGAGACCCAGTACTTC CASSQETPGGETQYF
NA many 14 TRBJ2-3 TRBV7-7 TGTGCCAGCAGCCCCCTTATTTCCGCAGATACGCAGTATTTT CASSPLISADTQYF